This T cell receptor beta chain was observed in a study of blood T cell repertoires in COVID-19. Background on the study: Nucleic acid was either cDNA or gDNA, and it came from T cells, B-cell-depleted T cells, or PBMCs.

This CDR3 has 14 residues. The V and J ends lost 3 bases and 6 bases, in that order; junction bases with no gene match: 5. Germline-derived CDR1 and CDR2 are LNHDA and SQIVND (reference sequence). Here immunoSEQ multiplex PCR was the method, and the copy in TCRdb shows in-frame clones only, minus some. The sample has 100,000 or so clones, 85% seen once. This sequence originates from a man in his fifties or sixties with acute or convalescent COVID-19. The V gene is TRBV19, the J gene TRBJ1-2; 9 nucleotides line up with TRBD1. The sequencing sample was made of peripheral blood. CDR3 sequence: CASSIYRGPDGYTF. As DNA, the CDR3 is TGTGCCAGTAGTATCTACAGGGGGCCTGATGGCTACACCTTC.